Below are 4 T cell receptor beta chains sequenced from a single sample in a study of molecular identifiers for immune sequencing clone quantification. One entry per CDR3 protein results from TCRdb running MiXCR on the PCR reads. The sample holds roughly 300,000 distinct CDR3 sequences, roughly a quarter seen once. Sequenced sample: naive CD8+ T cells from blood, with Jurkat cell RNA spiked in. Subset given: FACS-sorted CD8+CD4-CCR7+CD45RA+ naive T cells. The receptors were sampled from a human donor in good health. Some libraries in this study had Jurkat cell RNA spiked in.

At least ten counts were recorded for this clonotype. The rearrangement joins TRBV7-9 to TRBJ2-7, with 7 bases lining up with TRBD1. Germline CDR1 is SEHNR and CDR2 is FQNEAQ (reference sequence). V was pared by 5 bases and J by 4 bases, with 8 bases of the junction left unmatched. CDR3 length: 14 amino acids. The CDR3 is CASSIGTAQYEQYF. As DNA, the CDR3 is TGTGCCAGCAGCATCGGGACAGCCCAATACGAGCAGTACTTC.

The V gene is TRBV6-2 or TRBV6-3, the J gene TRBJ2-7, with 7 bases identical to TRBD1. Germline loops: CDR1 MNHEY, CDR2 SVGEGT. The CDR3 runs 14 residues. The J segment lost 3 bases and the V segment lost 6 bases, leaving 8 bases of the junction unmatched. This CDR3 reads CASSRDRRGYEQYF. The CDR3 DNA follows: TGTGCCAGCAGCCGGGACAGAAGGGGCTACGAGCAGTACTTC.

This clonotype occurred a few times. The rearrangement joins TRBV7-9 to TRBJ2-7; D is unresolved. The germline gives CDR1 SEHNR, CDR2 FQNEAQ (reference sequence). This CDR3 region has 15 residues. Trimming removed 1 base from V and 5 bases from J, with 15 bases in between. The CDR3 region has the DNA TGTGCCAGCAGCTTAGTAGTTGGTCAATCGGACGAGCAGTACTTC. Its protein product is CASSLVVGQSDEQYF.

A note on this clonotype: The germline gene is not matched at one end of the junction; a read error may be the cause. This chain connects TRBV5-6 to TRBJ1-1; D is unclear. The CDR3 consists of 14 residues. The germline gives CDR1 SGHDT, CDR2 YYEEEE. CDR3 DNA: TGTGCCAGCAGCTTGGGGAAGTTGAACGCTGAAGCTTTCTTT. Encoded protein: CASSLGKLNAEAFF. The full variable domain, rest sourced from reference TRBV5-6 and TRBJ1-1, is DAGVTQSPTHLIKTRGQQVTLRCSPKSGHDTVSWYQQALGQGPQFIFQYYEEEERQRGNFPDRFSGHQFPNYSSELNVNALLLGDSALYLCASSLGKLNAEAFFGQGTRLTVV.